This T cell receptor (beta chain) comes out of a study of blood T cell repertoires in COVID-19 (dated by TCRdb to about 2020). As for the study more broadly: The collaborator samples originated in the United States, Italy and Spain and spanned the acute and convalescent phases of COVID-19. The material from the prospective study consisted of cDNA or gDNA derived from T cells, B-cell-depleted T cells, or PBMCs. Nearly every sample came with metadata listing a de-identified subject ID, COVID-19 status, age in years and sex. Where HLA class I and class II types were available, the types were taken from metadata supplied by the sample provider, not from assay-based typing. Samples came from the ongoing ImmuneRACE study (first 160 participants) plus 1,254 subjects from 6 global collaborators. Subjects who had been exposed to COVID-19, were actively infected with it, or had recovered from it provided the deeply sampled blood TCRbeta repertoires that made up the dataset. The repertoires were released in a freely available public database meant as a resource for research on the immune response to SARS-CoV-2.

Spanning cysteine to phenylalanine, the CDR3 consists of 14 amino acids. Only the CDR3 region is kept as DNA, spanning 42 bases read in frame from base 1. CDR1 and CDR2 were assigned from the germline V gene as MNHEY and SVGEGT. V loses 0 bases at its end and J loses 8 bases; junction bases beyond the gene matches: 4. The investigation overall reported the following: How much clinical and demographic metadata was included differed by source and by participant, and the metadata was provided uncurated.

Each collaborating institution followed its own protocols to collect whole blood in K2EDTA tubes. For TCRbeta analysis, collaborators shipped samples as frozen whole blood, isolated PBMCs, or DNA extracted from either of those sample types. TCRbeta CDR3 regions were amplified from genomic DNA by means of the immunoSEQ Assay, a bias-controlled multiplex PCR. As for how the authors treated the data: Within the assay, amplification of reference gene primers was used to estimate how many nucleated cells each sample contained. Sequence reads were collapsed and filtered to measure the absolute abundance of every unique TCRbeta CDR3 rearrangement. Productive Simpson clonality was computed per sample as the square root of Simpson's diversity index over productive rearrangements. The immuneACCESS repertoire file appears here via TCRdb, limited to in-frame rearrangements. These files lack a portion of the clones; in checked studies, under half of the deficit traces to unresolved V genes, and the cause of the others is not known. V and J calls and clone size are those listed in that table; D and trimming were worked out from the DNA. The sample table records more than 85,000 clones; under 85% of these occur just once. Clones ranked in the top ten supply approximately 25% of the sample.

For this clone: No antigen is known for it. Base quality data are lacking; no much larger clone is found one base away.

This TCR was recovered from a human donor in a cohort sampled during active COVID-19. Sequencing was performed on peripheral blood. The sequence links TRBV6-2 or TRBV6-3 to TRBJ2-3; TRBD2 fits 8 bases in the junction. The sequence in DNA is TGTGCCAGCAGTTACTCCCGGGGGGGCCGTACGCAGTATTTT. Translation gives CASSYSRGGRTQYF.